This T cell receptor (beta chain) was documented in a study of vaccination and CD4 T cells after COVID-19. Sequenced with the Oncomine TCR Beta short-read assay was DNA taken from cultured CD4+ T cells. MiXCR, applied by TCRdb to the PCR reads, yields one record per CDR3 protein. The table lists more than 9,500 distinct CDR3 sequences, more than 40% of them singletons, with more than 14% in the top ten. The CDR3 extends over 14 amino acids. CDR1 SGHTA and CDR2 FQGNSA come from the germline V gene. V lost 1 base, J lost 0 bases, and 5 bases lay in between. Concerning this clonotype: Its antigen is undetermined.

Treatment defined: approximately nine-day PBMC culture with coronavirus spike peptide pools or control peptides (ViraFEST assay). The sequenced material came from CD4+ T cells from blood, cultured in vitro. This chain links TRBV7-2 with TRBJ2-3; no firm D call. This receptor was taken from a human donor who had recovered from COVID-19. The CDR3 nucleotides read TGTGCCAGCAGCTTAGACGGAAGCACAGATACGCAGTATTTT. This gives the protein CASSLDGSTDTQYF.